The 14 T cell receptor beta chains below were found in one sample sequenced in a study of cytomegalovirus exposure and HLA in healthy donors (TCRdb year 2017). The library was produced with the immunoSEQ multiplex PCR assay. The multiplex PCR relied on a mix of 60 forward primers for TCR Vbeta segments and 13 reverse primers for TCR Jbeta segments. TCRdb carries this immuneACCESS record with in-frame sequences only. Its versions omit some clonotypes, under half of them owing to an unresolved V gene in the studies checked, with the rest unexplained. The sample yields about 130,000 clones; around 78% were counted once. The ten top clones hold around 4.8% of the sample. The material sequenced was PBMCs. These receptors all come from a man in his fifties or sixties in good health and CMV-seropositive.

The chain carries TRBV5-1 and TRBJ1-5; D is unclear. Trimming cost V 6 bases and J 6 bases, with 13 bases left between them. The CDR3 is 13 residues long. CDR1 and CDR2 (germline): SGHRS, YFSETQ. CDR3 residues: CASTREGSQPQHF. For the CDR3, the DNA is TGCGCCAGCACCCGAGAGGGTAGTCAGCCCCAGCATTTT.

The table lists this clone with a few counts. The V and J genes are TRBV5-6 and TRBJ1-5; D is uncertain. The CDR3 has 12 amino acids. Germline V gene sequence: CDR1 SGHDT, CDR2 YYEEEE. With 3 bases removed from V and 6 bases from J, the gap between germline ends came to 7 bases. The CDR3 sequence is CASSSLFQPQHF. CDR3 nucleotides: TGTGCCAGCAGCTCCCTTTTTCAGCCCCAGCATTTT.

J is TRBJ1-3 and V is TRBV7-8, with 7 bases that match TRBD1. The CDR3 extends over 15 amino acids. Germline CDR1 reads SGHVS; CDR2 reads FQNEAQ. The junction had 6 bases not matched to a gene; V was cut back by 5 bases and J by 2 bases. CDR3 coding DNA: TGTGCCAGCAGCCCCGGGACAGCGGCTGGAAACACCATATATTTT. Protein product: CASSPGTAAGNTIYF. Full variable domain (rest looked up from reference TRBV7-8 and TRBJ1-3): GAGVSQSPRYKVAKRGQDVALRCDPISGHVSLFWYQQALGQGPEFLTYFQNEAQLDKSGLPSDRFFAERPEGSVSTLKIQRTQQEDSAVYLCASSPGTAAGNTIYFGEGSWLTVV.

This chain joins TRBV9 and TRBJ1-2; TRBD1 matches at 9 bases. The germline CDR1 and CDR2 sequences are SGDLS and YYNGEE. The J segment lost 8 bases and the V segment lost 0 bases, leaving 5 bases of the junction unmatched. The CDR3 has 14 amino acids. CDR3 residues: CASSVARTGDGYTF. The CDR3 DNA is TGTGCCAGCAGCGTAGCCCGGACAGGGGACGGCTACACCTTC.

The CDR3 bases are TGTGCCAGCAGTGAGAGGTTTGCGCGGCGGTTCTTC. Protein sequence: CASSERFARRFF. The rearrangement links TRBV2 to TRBJ2-1; the D is unclear. Trimming removed 3 bases from V and 15 bases from J, with 15 bases in between. The CDR3 totals 12 residues. Germline CDR1 and CDR2: SNHLY and FYNNEI.

This clone was picked up one time. The chain uses TRBV2 and TRBJ2-2; 7 bases match TRBD1. This CDR3 has 14 amino acids. CDR1 is SNHLY and CDR2 is FYNNEI in the germline V gene. V dropped 11 bases and J dropped 2; count of bases not matched to a gene: 8. The CDR3 nucleotides are TGTGCCGGCCAGGGGGTGGTAAACACCGGGGAGCTGTTTTTT. It encodes CAGQGVVNTGELFF. The whole variable domain, remainder taken from reference TRBV2 and TRBJ2-2, is EPEVTQTPSHQVTQMGQEVILRCVPISNHLYFYWYRQILGQKVEFLVSFYNNEISEKSEIFDDQFSVERPDGSNFTLKIRSTKLEDSAMYFCAGQGVVNTGELFFGEGSRLTVL.

The chain couples TRBV5-1 to TRBJ2-3, with 7 bases that match TRBD1. With V trimmed by 0 bases and J by 3 bases, 4 bases remained unmatched. The CDR3 sequence is 15 residues long. Looked up from germline, CDR1 is SGHRS and CDR2 is YFSETQ. CDR3 in DNA: TGCGCCAGCAGCTTGGAACCGGGACAGACAGATACGCAGTATTTT. As protein: CASSLEPGQTDTQYF.

The chain is built from TRBV2 and TRBJ2-7; 12 positions agree with TRBD2. Germline CDR1 is SNHLY and CDR2 is FYNNEI. V shed 7 bases and J 6 bases; nucleotides not matched to a gene: 10. The CDR3 has 15 amino acids. CDR3: CASTWTSGALGEQYF. In DNA form, the CDR3 reads TGTGCCAGCACCTGGACTAGCGGGGCCTTGGGCGAGCAGTACTTC.

CDR3 amino acids: CASSVDAGGGETQYF. CDR3 sequence (DNA): TGTGCCAGCAGCGTAGACGCGGGGGGAGGGGAGACCCAGTACTTC. The chain carries TRBV9 and TRBJ2-5; 8 bases are shared with TRBD2. The V gene end was trimmed by 0 bases and the J gene end by 5 bases; junction bases not matched to a gene: 6. The CDR3 is made up of 15 amino acids. Germline CDR1 reads SGDLS; CDR2 reads YYNGEE.

The rearrangement joins TRBV10-2 to TRBJ2-7, with D possibly matching TRBD1 (5 bases). V was cut by 3 bases and J by 2 bases, with 11 bases left in between. CDR1 and CDR2 (germline): WSHSY, SAAADI. The CDR3 covers 14 residues. The CDR3 DNA follows: TGCGCCAGCAGTGAAACAGGAAAACCCTACGAGCAGTACTTC. The encoded protein is CASSETGKPYEQYF.

V is TRBV2 and J is TRBJ2-5; D might be TRBD1 (5 bases). This CDR3 contains 14 residues. V dropped 3 bases and J dropped 1 base, with 9 bases sitting between them. Looked up from germline, CDR1 is SNHLY and CDR2 is FYNNEI. The CDR3 region has the DNA TGTGCCAGCAGTGAGGACATCTCCCAAGAGACCCAGTACTTC. Its translation: CASSEDISQETQYF.

This clone was seen only once. This rearrangement joins TRBV6-5 to TRBJ2-5; D might be TRBD2 (6 bases). This CDR3 has 15 residues. V was trimmed by 5 bases and J by 1 base, leaving 14 bases between them. CDR1 is MNHEY, CDR2 SVGAGI, per germline. The CDR3 sequence: CASSPWGAGQETQYF. CDR3 sequence (DNA): TGTGCCAGCAGTCCCTGGGGAGCGGGCCAAGAGACCCAGTACTTC.

V and J are TRBV2 and TRBJ2-7; TRBD2 matches at 8 bases. This CDR3 has 14 residues. Germline V gene lookup returns CDR1 SNHLY and CDR2 FYNNEI. J gave up 2 bases and V 6 bases, and 6 bases lay outside the gene matches. CDR3 nucleotide sequence: TGTGCCAGCAGGCCGGGACTAGGCCCCTACGAGCAGTACTTC. Protein sequence: CASRPGLGPYEQYF. Complete variable domain (other parts from reference TRBV2 and TRBJ2-7): EPEVTQTPSHQVTQMGQEVILRCVPISNHLYFYWYRQILGQKVEFLVSFYNNEISEKSEIFDDQFSVERPDGSNFTLKIRSTKLEDSAMYFCASRPGLGPYEQYFGPGTRLTVT.

The chain has TRBV27 and TRBJ2-5; 10 bases map to TRBD2. Germline assignment: CDR1 MNHEY and CDR2 SMNVEV (reference sequence). CDR3 length equals 15 residues. Trimming took 6 bases from V and 2 from J; bases not matched to a gene: 6. CDR3 amino acids: CASRERLAGQETQYF. Here the CDR3 DNA reads TGTGCCAGCAGAGAGCGACTAGCGGGTCAAGAGACCCAGTACTTC.